These 26 T cell receptor beta chains were sequenced from one sample in a study of blood T cells in healthy people across ages. Combining a sample-barcoded 5' primer with a J-beta primer mix, a second PCR ran for about 7 to 12 cycles. Via MiXCR, TCRdb re-called the 5' RACE reads, giving one row per CDR3 protein. The sample records 700,000 or so distinct CDR3 sequences, around 43% being singletons. Source material: blood. The receptors stem from an elderly man in good health.

The chain has TRBV20-1 and TRBJ1-6; D is unresolved. Germline V gives CDR1 DFQATT, CDR2 SNEGSKA (reference sequence). The CDR3 consists of 15 residues. Trimming cost V 3 bases and J 0 bases, with 9 bases left between them. In DNA form, the CDR3 reads TGCAGTGCTAGTTGGAGGGCCTCCTATAATTCACCCCTCCACTTT. Encoded protein: CSASWRASYNSPLHF.

The V and J genes are TRBV7-2 and TRBJ2-5, with 7 nucleotides matching TRBD1. The V gene end was trimmed by 5 bases and the J gene end by 6 bases; junction bases not matched to a gene: 18. The CDR3 length is 17 residues. Germline lookup yields CDR1 SGHTA and CDR2 FQGNSA. CDR3 region: CASSPRQGPSWVQTQYF. CDR3 DNA sequence: TGTGCCAGCAGCCCGAGACAGGGCCCCTCGTGGGTACAGACCCAGTACTTC.

The V call is TRBV6-2 or TRBV6-3, the J call TRBJ2-2; 11 bases fit TRBD2. V shed 4 bases and J 8 bases; nucleotides not matched to a gene: 3. CDR3 length: 14 amino acids. Germline-derived CDR1 and CDR2 are MNHEY and SVGEGT. The CDR3 bases are TGTGCCAGCAGTTCACTAGCGGGAGTTGGGGAGCTGTTTTTT. It translates to CASSSLAGVGELFF.

The chain joins TRBV5-1 to TRBJ2-3; 11 nucleotides match TRBD2. Germline CDR1 SGHRS, CDR2 YFSETQ. This CDR3 region has 18 residues. V trimming: 0 bases; J trimming: 1 base; junction bases outside the gene matches: 7. CDR3 sequence (DNA): TGCGCCAGCAGCTTGGCCTCGACTAGCGGGGTCCGCACAGATACGCAGTATTTT. Amino acids: CASSLASTSGVRTDTQYF.

This clonotype was counted a few times. The chain joins TRBV5-4 to TRBJ2-3; TRBD2 aligns across 7 bases. With V trimmed by 0 bases and J by 3 bases, 10 bases remained unmatched. Germline loops: CDR1 SGHNT, CDR2 YYREEE (reference sequence). The CDR3 contains 17 residues. CDR3 loop: CASSLVPSQGGTDTQYF. CDR3 coding DNA: TGTGCCAGCAGCTTGGTCCCGTCCCAGGGAGGGACAGATACGCAGTATTTT.

This chain joins TRBV14 and TRBJ1-2; D not certain. V was trimmed by 0 bases and J by 4 bases, leaving 12 bases between them. This CDR3 is built from 15 residues. Germline V CDR1 and CDR2: SGHDN, FVKESK. The CDR3 spells CASSQEWTGAYGYTF. The DNA for the CDR3 is TGTGCCAGCAGCCAAGAGTGGACGGGTGCCTATGGCTACACCTTC.

The V call is TRBV11-2, the J call TRBJ1-2, with 7 bases lining up with TRBD1. Germline assignment: CDR1 SGHAT and CDR2 FQNNGV. V dropped 5 bases and J dropped 8; count of bases not matched to a gene: 11. This CDR3 region has 14 residues. The CDR3 nucleotides read TGTGCCAGCAGCGAACGACGACAGGGATGGGGCTACACCTTC. Amino acid sequence: CASSERRQGWGYTF.

V is TRBV20-1 and J is TRBJ2-5, with D maybe TRBD2 (6 bases). V lost 3 bases to trimming and J lost 13 bases, with 21 bases between them. Germline V gene data show CDR1 as DFQATT and CDR2 as SNEGSKA (reference sequence). This CDR3 is 13 amino acids long. CDR3 region: CSASKRGGQSRYF. The CDR3 bases are TGCAGTGCTAGTAAGAGGGGAGGCCAGAGCCGGTACTTC.

This clonotype was seen repeatedly, ten times or more. The V call is TRBV9, the J call TRBJ2-3; D perhaps matches TRBD1 (5 bases). CDR1 is SGDLS, CDR2 YYNGEE, per germline. V gave up 6 bases and J gave up 0 bases, with 20 bases separating them. The CDR3 is 17 amino acids. The CDR3 protein is CASTLRPQGASTDTQYF. In DNA form, the CDR3 reads TGTGCCAGCACCCTTCGTCCGCAGGGCGCTAGCACAGATACGCAGTATTTT.

J is TRBJ2-1 and V is TRBV20-1, with 12 bases fitting TRBD2. This CDR3 has 17 residues. V gave up 0 bases and J gave up 7 bases; unmatched junction bases: 10. CDR1 and CDR2 from the germline V gene are DFQATT and SNEGSKA (reference sequence). The CDR3 bases are TGCAGTGCTAGAGATCCCGGGCGGACTAGCGGGAATAATGAGCAGTTCTTC. It specifies CSARDPGRTSGNNEQFF.

This clonotype was counted a few times. V gene TRBV29-1 combines with J gene TRBJ2-6, with D unresolved. Trimming removed 3 bases at V and 0 bases at J, with 3 bases between. Germline V lookup: CDR1 SQVTM, CDR2 ANQGSEA. The CDR3 runs to 13 residues. The CDR3 DNA reads TGCAGCGTTGAGTTCTCTGGGGCCAACGTCCTGACTTTC. Protein sequence: CSVEFSGANVLTF.

Comment on this clonotype: At one end the junction does not follow the germline gene, possibly because of a read error. This sequence joins TRBV28 and TRBJ1-2; maybe TRBD1 (5 bases). This CDR3 is 14 amino acids long. Germline-derived CDR1 and CDR2 are MDHEN and SYDVKM. CDR3 region: CASNLWVSRGGYTF. The DNA of the CDR3 is TGTGCCAGCAATTTATGGGTGTCCCGGGGGGGCTACACCTTC.

V is TRBV27 and J is TRBJ1-6; D is ambiguous. The ends were cut back, 3 bases at V and 10 bases at J, with 7 bases in the middle. The CDR3 runs to 12 residues. Germline loops: CDR1 MNHEY, CDR2 SMNVEV (reference sequence). The CDR3, as DNA: TGTGCCAGCAGTTTGGGTCGGTCACCCCTCCACTTT. The encoded protein is CASSLGRSPLHF.

Concerning this clonotype itself: The junction differs from germline at one of its ends, possibly a read error. The chain links TRBV6-6 to TRBJ2-3, with D possibly matching TRBD1 (6 bases). Germline lookup yields CDR1 MNHNY and CDR2 SVGAGI (reference sequence). CDR3 length: 13 amino acids. CDR3 DNA: TGTGCCAGCACCCAGGGGTTTGCAGATGCGCAGTATTTT. It yields the protein CASTQGFADAQYF.

Only a few counts were recorded for this clonotype. The V call is TRBV12-3 or TRBV12-4, the J call TRBJ2-5; 9 bases match TRBD1. The J segment lost 5 bases and the V segment lost 3 bases, leaving 4 bases of the junction unmatched. The CDR3 totals 14 residues. CDR3 sequence (DNA): TGTGCCAGCAGTTTCCGACAGGGGGACGAGACCCAGTACTTC. It specifies CASSFRQGDETQYF.

The chain has TRBV2 and TRBJ2-1, with 11 bases identical to TRBD2. The V and J ends lost 8 bases and 7 bases, in that order; junction bases with no gene match: 10. The CDR3 is made up of 15 amino acids. Germline assignment: CDR1 SNHLY and CDR2 FYNNEI. Written as DNA, the CDR3 is TGTGCCAGCTCCCAGCGAACTAGCGGGAGTAATGAGCAGTTCTTC. It is translated as CASSQRTSGSNEQFF.

J is TRBJ2-1 and V is TRBV3-1; 9 bases agree with TRBD2. Germline CDR1 reads LGHDT; CDR2 reads YNNKEL (reference sequence). CDR3 length: 18 amino acids. Germline trimming cut 4 bases from V and 0 bases from J; bases unmatched to any gene: 10. The CDR3 protein is CASSRGRRLAVSYNEQFF. In DNA, the CDR3 is TGTGCCAGCAGCCGAGGAAGAAGACTAGCGGTCTCCTACAATGAGCAGTTCTTC.

This clonotype appeared a few times. CDR3 amino acids: CASSQDATEKLFF. Written as DNA, the CDR3 is TGCGCCAGCAGCCAAGATGCAACCGAAAAACTGTTTTTT. This chain connects TRBV4-3 to TRBJ1-4; D unresolved. Trimming removed 0 bases from V and 8 bases from J, with 7 bases in between. The CDR3 is 13 amino acids. CDR1 is LGHNA, CDR2 YSLEER, per germline.

This clonotype was seen more than once but under ten times. The V gene is TRBV14, the J gene TRBJ2-1; 12 bases align to TRBD2. Trimming at V came to 4 bases and at J to 15 bases, leaving 7 bases not matched to a gene. Germline lookup yields CDR1 SGHDN and CDR2 FVKESK. This CDR3 region has 13 residues. The CDR3 region is CASSRTLAGGSFF. CDR3 bases: TGTGCCAGCAGCCGAACTCTAGCGGGGGGGTCGTTCTTC.

The sample holds many counts of this clonotype. The CDR3 loop is CASSRGYGYTF. The CDR3 bases are TGTGCCAGCAGTAGGGGCTATGGCTACACCTTC. The genes are TRBV6-5 and TRBJ1-2; possible D gene TRBD1, 5 bases. V lost 5 bases, J lost 4 bases, and 5 bases lay in between. Germline loops: CDR1 MNHEY, CDR2 SVGAGI. The CDR3 is made up of 11 amino acids.

This clonotype has more than one count but fewer than ten. This chain connects TRBV12-3 or TRBV12-4 to TRBJ2-3; 8 bases align to TRBD1. V trimming: 7 bases; J trimming: 2 bases; junction bases outside the gene matches: 14. This CDR3 comprises 17 residues. The CDR3 nucleotides read TGTGCCAGCATCAAACCCCAACAGGGGGTATCCACAGATACGCAGTATTTT. Protein: CASIKPQQGVSTDTQYF.

The CDR3 DNA reads as TGTGCCAGCAGGAGAGACAGTTCTTCCTACGAGCAGTACTTC. Encoded protein: CASRRDSSSYEQYF. The chain links TRBV6-1 to TRBJ2-7; tentative D call: TRBD1 (5 bases). V was shortened by 6 bases and J by 1 base, with 13 bases between the two germline ends. Germline lookup yields CDR1 MNHNS and CDR2 SASEGT. This CDR3 region has 14 residues.

The chain is built from TRBV2 and TRBJ1-2; unclear D gene. The length of the CDR3 is 13 residues. V was shortened by 5 bases and J by 0 bases, with 7 bases between the two germline ends. CDR1 is SNHLY and CDR2 is FYNNEI in the germline V gene. The CDR3: CASSPDANYGYTF. For the CDR3, the DNA is TGTGCCAGCAGTCCAGACGCTAACTATGGCTACACCTTC.

On this clonotype itself: One base away lies a much larger clone, so this may be a sequencing read error. The J gene is TRBJ2-7, the V gene TRBV6-2 or TRBV6-3, with 7 bases that match TRBD1. This CDR3 is 14 amino acids long. V was clipped by 10 bases and J by 7 bases; unmatched bases: 16. The germline gives CDR1 MNHEY, CDR2 SVGEGT. The CDR3 here is CATRGQSLNNEQYF. CDR3 bases: TGTGCCACCCGGGGACAGAGCCTTAACAATGAGCAGTACTTC.

This clonotype was counted a few times. This chain connects TRBV7-2 to TRBJ2-7, with no clear D. The CDR3 runs to 13 residues. The V gene lost 4 bases and the J gene lost 4 bases, with 11 bases spanning the gap. Germline CDR1 is SGHTA and CDR2 is FQGNSA. Written as DNA, the CDR3 is TGTGCCAGCAGCTCCCCCCCGTGGTACGAGCAGTACTTC. It specifies CASSSPPWYEQYF. Filled out from reference TRBV7-2 and TRBJ2-7, the complete variable domain reads GAGVSQSPSNKVTEKGKDVELRCDPISGHTALYWYRQSLGQGLEFLIYFQGNSAPDKSGLPSDRFSAERTGGSVSTLTIQRTQQEDSAVYLCASSSPPWYEQYFGPGTRLTVT.

This rearrangement joins TRBV6-5 to TRBJ2-4; a possible D gene is TRBD1 (6 bases). The J call is uncertain, as TRBJ2-7 better fits the DNA end. Germline V gene data show CDR1 as MNHEY and CDR2 as SVGAGI. The CDR3 length is 18 residues. The CDR3 loop reads CASSYSGATGQRAYEQYF. The DNA of the CDR3 is TGTGCCAGCAGTTACTCCGGGGCAACAGGGCAACGAGCCTACGAGCAGTACTTC.